These T cell receptor beta chains were read from a single sample in a study of blood T cell dynamics during melanoma immunotherapy. Assay used: immunoSEQ multiplex PCR; TCRdb lists only in-frame clones, some missing. The sample lists 13,000 or so clones, 92% occurring once. Material: effector memory CD8+ T cells from blood, obtained from a patient treated with checkpoint blockade. Receptors were obtained from a human donor with melanoma. The CDR3 runs from the conserved cysteine through the conserved F or W. Fields, in order: V gene, clone size, J gene, CDR3 protein. Size is omitted from some rows. Given values are once, few, many or a class for expanded clones.

>TRBV7-5|.|TRBJ2-7
CASSLVASYEQYF
>TRBV27|.|TRBJ2-2
CASGLAPNTGELFF
>TRBV7-6|.|TRBJ2-3
CASSEFASDTQYF
>TRBV5-6|.|TRBJ2-1
CASSLEAYNEQFF
>TRBV19|.|TRBJ1-5
CASSRDRGSNQPQHF
>TRBV19|.|TRBJ2-1
CASNLGGVFSYNEQFF
>TRBV19|.|TRBJ2-1
CASLAERNEQFF
>TRBV28|.|TRBJ2-2
CASSLPAIGRGLGELFF
>TRBV27|.|TRBJ2-5
CASIRLAGSQETQYF
>TRBV6-5|once|TRBJ1-4
CASSPLGGAEKLFF
>TRBV7-9|once|TRBJ1-2
CASSLTGGNYGYTF
>TRBV7-9|.|TRBJ1-1
CASSLIGTEAFF
>TRBV28|few|TRBJ1-5
CASRREFGNQPQHF
>TRBV19|.|TRBJ2-3
CASSIDPAGSTDTQYF
>TRBV4-1|.|TRBJ1-1
CASSQVRTDFTEAFF
>TRBV7-2|.|TRBJ1-1
CASSLVYSNTEAFF
>TRBV6-5|.|TRBJ1-1
CASSLQDRGFTEAFF